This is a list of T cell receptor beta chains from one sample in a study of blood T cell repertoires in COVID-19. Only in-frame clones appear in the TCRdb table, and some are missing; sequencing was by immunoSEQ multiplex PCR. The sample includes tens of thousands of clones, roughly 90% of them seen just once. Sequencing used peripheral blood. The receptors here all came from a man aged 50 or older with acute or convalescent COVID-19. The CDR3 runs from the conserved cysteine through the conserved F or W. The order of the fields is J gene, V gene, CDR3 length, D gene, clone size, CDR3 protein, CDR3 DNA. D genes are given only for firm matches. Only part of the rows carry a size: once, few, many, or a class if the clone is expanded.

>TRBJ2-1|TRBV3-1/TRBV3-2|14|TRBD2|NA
CASATSGAYNEQFF
TGTGCCAGCGCAACTAGCGGGGCTTACAATGAGCAGTTCTTC
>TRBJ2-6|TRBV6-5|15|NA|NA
CASGPEASGANVLTF
TGTGCCAGCGGACCGGAGGCGTCGGGGGCCAACGTCCTGACTTTC
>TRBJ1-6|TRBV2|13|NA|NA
CASSDRFNSPLHF
TGTGCCAGCAGTGACAGATTCAATTCACCCCTCCACTTT
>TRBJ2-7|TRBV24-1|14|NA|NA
CATSDSRTAGEQYF
TGTGCCACCAGTGATTCAAGGACGGCGGGAGAGCAGTACTTC
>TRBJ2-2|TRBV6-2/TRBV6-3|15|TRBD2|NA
CASSYYGGVTGELFF
TGTGCCAGCAGTTACTACGGGGGGGTCACCGGGGAGCTGTTTTTT
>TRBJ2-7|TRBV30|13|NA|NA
CAWSVRDPYEQYF
TGTGCCTGGAGTGTCAGGGATCCCTACGAGCAGTACTTC
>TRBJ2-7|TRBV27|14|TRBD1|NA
CASSPRQGAGEQYF
TGTGCCAGCAGTCCGCGACAGGGGGCGGGCGAGCAGTACTTC
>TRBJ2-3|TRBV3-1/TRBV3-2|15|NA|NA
CASSQVARTTDTQYF
TGTGCCAGCAGCCAAGTCGCCAGGACAACAGATACGCAGTATTTT
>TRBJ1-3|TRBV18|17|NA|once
CASSPPSRGSSGNTIYF
TGTGCCAGCTCACCACCCAGCCGGGGGAGCTCTGGAAACACCATATATTTT
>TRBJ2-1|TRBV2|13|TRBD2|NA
CVSGASGGREQFF
TGTGTCAGCGGGGCTAGCGGGGGCCGGGAGCAGTTCTTC
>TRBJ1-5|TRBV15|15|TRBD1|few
CATSSRGPGNQPQHF
TGTGCCACCAGCTCAAGGGGGCCGGGGAATCAGCCCCAGCATTTT
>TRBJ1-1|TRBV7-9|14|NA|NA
CASSQEHPNTEAFF
TGTGCCAGCAGCCAAGAACACCCGAACACTGAAGCTTTCTTT
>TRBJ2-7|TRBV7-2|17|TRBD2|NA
CASSVRTSGGAYYEQYF
TGTGCCAGCAGCGTACGAACTAGCGGGGGGGCTTACTACGAGCAGTACTTC
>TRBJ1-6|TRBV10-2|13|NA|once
CASRDWRNSPLHF
TGCGCCAGCAGGGACTGGCGGAATTCACCCCTCCACTTT
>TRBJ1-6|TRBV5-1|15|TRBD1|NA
CASSPGTAHNSPLHF
TGCGCCAGCAGCCCCGGGACAGCACATAATTCACCCCTCCACTTT
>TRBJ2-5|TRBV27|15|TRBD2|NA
CASSPTSGDQETQYF
TGTGCCAGCAGTCCTACTAGCGGGGATCAAGAGACCCAGTACTTC
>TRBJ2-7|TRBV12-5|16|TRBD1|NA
CASGPLYNRGMNEQYF
TGTGCTAGTGGTCCGCTTTACAACAGGGGAATGAACGAGCAGTACTTC
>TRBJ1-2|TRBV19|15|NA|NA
CASSLVPGRDYGYTF
TGTGCCAGTAGTTTGGTCCCGGGCAGGGACTATGGCTACACCTTC
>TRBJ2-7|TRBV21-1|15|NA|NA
CASSGVRDTCYEQYF
TGTGCCAGCAGCGGTGTCCGGGACACCTGCTACGAGCAGTACTTC
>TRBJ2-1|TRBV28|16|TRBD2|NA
CASTERAGGFYNEQFF
TGTGCCAGCACCGAAAGAGCGGGGGGATTCTACAATGAGCAGTTCTTC
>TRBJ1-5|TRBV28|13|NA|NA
CASHRNSNQPQHF
TGTGCCAGCCACAGAAATAGCAATCAGCCCCAGCATTTT
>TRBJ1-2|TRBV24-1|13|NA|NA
CATSGEPGYGYTF
TGTGCCACCAGTGGAGAGCCTGGCTATGGCTACACCTTC
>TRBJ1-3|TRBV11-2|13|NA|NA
CASTLNSGNTIYF
TGTGCCAGCACTTTAAACTCTGGAAACACCATATATTTT
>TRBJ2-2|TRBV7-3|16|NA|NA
CASSLGAGSNTGELFF
TGTGCCAGCAGCTTAGGCGCAGGCTCGAACACCGGGGAGCTGTTTTTT
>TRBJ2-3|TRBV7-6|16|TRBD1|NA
CASSLMGQPNTDTQYF
TGTGCCAGCAGCTTAATGGGACAGCCGAACACAGATACGCAGTATTTT
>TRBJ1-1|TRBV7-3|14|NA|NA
CASSLTAGADEAFF
TGTGCCAGCAGCTTAACGGCGGGGGCGGATGAAGCTTTCTTT
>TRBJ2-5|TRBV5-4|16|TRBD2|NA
CASSPSSGGALETQYF
TGTGCCAGCAGCCCCTCTAGCGGGGGGGCCTTGGAGACCCAGTACTTC
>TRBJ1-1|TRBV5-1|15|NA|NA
CASSWGGTGNTEAFF
TGCGCCAGCAGCTGGGGGGGCACAGGTAACACTGAAGCTTTCTTT
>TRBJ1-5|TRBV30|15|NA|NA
CAWSGGIGNNQPQHF
TGTGCCTGGAGTGGGGGAATCGGGAACAATCAGCCCCAGCATTTT
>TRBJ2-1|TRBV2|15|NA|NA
CASSKLELLYNEQFF
TGTGCCAGCAGTAAACTAGAGCTCCTTTACAATGAGCAGTTCTTC
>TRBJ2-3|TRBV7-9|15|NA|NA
CASSPYVRVTDTQYF
TGTGCCAGCAGTCCCTATGTCAGGGTCACAGATACGCAGTATTTT
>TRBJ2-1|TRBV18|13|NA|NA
CASSLRMRDEQFF
TGTGCCAGCTCACTTCGGATGCGGGATGAGCAGTTCTTC
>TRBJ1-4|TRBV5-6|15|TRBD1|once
CASSQLDRGSEKLFF
TGTGCCAGCAGCCAACTTGACAGGGGGAGTGAAAAACTGTTTTTT
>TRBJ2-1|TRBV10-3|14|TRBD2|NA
CAISPSGGNNEQFF
TGTGCCATCAGTCCTAGCGGGGGGAACAATGAGCAGTTCTTC
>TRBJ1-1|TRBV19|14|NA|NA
CASSMGQKNTEAFF
TGTGCCAGTAGTATGGGCCAGAAGAACACTGAAGCTTTCTTT
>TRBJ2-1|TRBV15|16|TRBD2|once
CATSTYSGGRYNEQFF
TGTGCCACCAGCACTTATTCGGGGGGGCGCTACAATGAGCAGTTCTTC